Sequencing of this T cell receptor (beta chain) was carried out in a study of T cell responses to AZD1222 COVID-19 vaccine. Study-wide findings and caveats: Females made up more of the donors, who were largely white British, and clonal diversity may have come out too low.

For this clone: Its cognate antigen is unknown.

Using immunoSEQ multiplex PCR, the repertoire was profiled, and TCRdb retains in-frame clones only, with some absent. In the table there are about 150,000 clones, 80% to 90% of which are singletons. The CDR3 consists of 13 residues. V gave up 6 bases and J gave up 8 bases, with 16 bases separating them. Germline CDR1 reads LNHDA; CDR2 reads SQIVND (reference sequence). This TCR came from an adult in good health. Specimen: peripheral blood, collected on day 0 of AZD1222 vaccination. The chain uses TRBV19 and TRBJ1-2; the D gene is possibly TRBD1 (5 bases). This CDR3 reads CASSPGGGSGYTF. CDR3 bases: TGTGCCAGTAGCCCTGGTGGGGGTTCCGGCTACACCTTC.